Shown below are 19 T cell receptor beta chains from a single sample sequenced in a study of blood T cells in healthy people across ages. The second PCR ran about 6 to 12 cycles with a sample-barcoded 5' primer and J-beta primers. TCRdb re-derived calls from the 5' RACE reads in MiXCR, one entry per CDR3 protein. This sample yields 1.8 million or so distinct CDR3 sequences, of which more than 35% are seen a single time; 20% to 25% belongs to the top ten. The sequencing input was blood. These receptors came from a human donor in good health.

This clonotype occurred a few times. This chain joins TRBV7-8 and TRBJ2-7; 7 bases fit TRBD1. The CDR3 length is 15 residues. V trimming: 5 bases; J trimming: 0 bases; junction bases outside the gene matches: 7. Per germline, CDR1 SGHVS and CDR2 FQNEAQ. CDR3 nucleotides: TGTGCCAGCAGCCAACAGACAGGGAGCTCCTACGAGCAGTACTTC. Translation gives CASSQQTGSSYEQYF.

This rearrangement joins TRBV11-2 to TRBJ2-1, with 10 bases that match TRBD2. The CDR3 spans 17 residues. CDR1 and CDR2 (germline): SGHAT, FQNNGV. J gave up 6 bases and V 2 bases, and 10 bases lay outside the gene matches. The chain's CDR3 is CASSLITSGVPFNEQFF. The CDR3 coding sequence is TGTGCCAGCAGCTTAATTACTAGCGGGGTTCCCTTCAATGAGCAGTTCTTC.

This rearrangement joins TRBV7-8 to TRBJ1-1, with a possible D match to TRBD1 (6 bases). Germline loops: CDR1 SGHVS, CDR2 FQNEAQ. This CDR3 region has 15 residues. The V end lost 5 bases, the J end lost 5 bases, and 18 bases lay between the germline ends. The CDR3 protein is CASSPQGWTDTEAFF. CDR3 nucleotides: TGTGCCAGCAGCCCCCAGGGGTGGACAGATACTGAAGCTTTCTTT. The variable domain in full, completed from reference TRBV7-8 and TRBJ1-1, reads GAGVSQSPRYKVAKRGQDVALRCDPISGHVSLFWYQQALGQGPEFLTYFQNEAQLDKSGLPSDRFFAERPEGSVSTLKIQRTQQEDSAVYLCASSPQGWTDTEAFFGQGTRLTVV.

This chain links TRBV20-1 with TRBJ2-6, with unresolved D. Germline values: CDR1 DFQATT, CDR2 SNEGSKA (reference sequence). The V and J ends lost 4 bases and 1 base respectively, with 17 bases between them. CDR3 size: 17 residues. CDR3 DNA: TGCAGTGCTACAGACACGGCCGGTGGGTCTGGGGCCAACGTCCTGACTTTC. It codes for CSATDTAGGSGANVLTF.

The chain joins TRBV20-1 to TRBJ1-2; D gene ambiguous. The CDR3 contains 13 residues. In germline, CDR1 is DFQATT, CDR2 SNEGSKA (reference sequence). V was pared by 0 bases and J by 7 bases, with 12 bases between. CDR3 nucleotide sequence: TGCAGTGCTAGAGACCTGGACCAAACTGGCTACACCTTC. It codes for CSARDLDQTGYTF.

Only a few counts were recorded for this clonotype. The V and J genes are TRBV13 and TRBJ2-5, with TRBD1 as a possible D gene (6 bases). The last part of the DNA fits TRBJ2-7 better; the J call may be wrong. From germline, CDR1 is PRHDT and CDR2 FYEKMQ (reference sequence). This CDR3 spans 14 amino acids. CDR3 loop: CASSLRLQGYEQYF. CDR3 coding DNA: TGTGCCAGCAGCTTACGGCTACAGGGCTACGAGCAGTACTTC.

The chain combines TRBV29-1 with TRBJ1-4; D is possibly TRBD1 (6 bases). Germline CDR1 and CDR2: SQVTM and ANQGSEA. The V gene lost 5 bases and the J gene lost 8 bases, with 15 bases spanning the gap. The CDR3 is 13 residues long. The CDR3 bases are TGCAGCGTTTACCAGGGGCGAGGGGAAAAACTGTTTTTT. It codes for CSVYQGRGEKLFF. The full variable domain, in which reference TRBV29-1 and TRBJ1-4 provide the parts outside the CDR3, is SAVISQKPSRDICQRGTSLTIQCQVDSQVTMMFWYRQQPGQSLTLIATANQGSEATYESGFVIDKFPISRPNLTFSTLTVSNMSPEDSSIYLCSVYQGRGEKLFFGSGTQLSVL.

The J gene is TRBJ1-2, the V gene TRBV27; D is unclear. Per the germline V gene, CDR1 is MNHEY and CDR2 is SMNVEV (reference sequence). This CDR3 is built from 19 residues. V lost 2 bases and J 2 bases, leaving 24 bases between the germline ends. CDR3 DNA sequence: TGTGCCAGCAGTTTAAGGCGGTCCGGTATTAGCCCGTTAAACTATGGCTACACCTTC. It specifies CASSLRRSGISPLNYGYTF.

CDR3 DNA: TGCAGTGCTAGAGCCCGCCGACAGGGGGCAGGAGATACGCAGTATTTT. This sequence encodes CSARARRQGAGDTQYF. V and J are TRBV20-1 and TRBJ2-3, with 10 bases lining up with TRBD1. This CDR3 region has 16 residues. CDR1 and CDR2 from the germline V gene are DFQATT and SNEGSKA (reference sequence). The V segment lost 1 base and the J segment 5 bases; nucleotides outside the gene matches: 9.

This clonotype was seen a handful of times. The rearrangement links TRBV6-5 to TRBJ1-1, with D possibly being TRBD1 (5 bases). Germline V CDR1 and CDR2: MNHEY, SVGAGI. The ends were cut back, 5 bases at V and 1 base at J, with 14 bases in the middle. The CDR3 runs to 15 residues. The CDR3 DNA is TGTGCCAGCAGTCCTCCCGGGGGGGGGAACACTGAAGCTTTCTTT. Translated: CASSPPGGGNTEAFF.

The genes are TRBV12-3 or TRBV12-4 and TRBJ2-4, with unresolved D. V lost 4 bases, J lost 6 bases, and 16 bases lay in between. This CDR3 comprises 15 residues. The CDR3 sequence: CASSSIGLALNIQYF. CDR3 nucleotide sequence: TGTGCCAGCAGTTCTATCGGGTTAGCTCTAAACATTCAGTACTTC.

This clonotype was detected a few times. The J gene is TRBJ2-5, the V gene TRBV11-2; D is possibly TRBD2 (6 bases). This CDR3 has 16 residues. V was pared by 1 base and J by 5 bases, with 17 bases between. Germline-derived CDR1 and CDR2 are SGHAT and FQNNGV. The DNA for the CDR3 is TGTGCCAGCAGCTTAGGGAGGAGTGCAGGGAGGGAGACCCAGTACTTC. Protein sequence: CASSLGRSAGRETQYF.

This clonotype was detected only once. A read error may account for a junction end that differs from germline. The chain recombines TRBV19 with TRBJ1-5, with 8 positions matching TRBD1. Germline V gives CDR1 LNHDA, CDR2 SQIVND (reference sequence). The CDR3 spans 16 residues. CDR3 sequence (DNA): TGTGCCAGTGGGGCCCTACAGGGGGTGAGCAATCGGCCCCAGCATTTT. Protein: CASGALQGVSNRPQHF.

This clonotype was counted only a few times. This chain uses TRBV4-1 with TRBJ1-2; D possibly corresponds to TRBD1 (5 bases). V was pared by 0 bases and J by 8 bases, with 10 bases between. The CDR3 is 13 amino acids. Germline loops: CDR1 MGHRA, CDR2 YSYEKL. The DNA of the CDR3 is TGCGCCAGCAGCCAAGATTGGAGGGGAGGCTACACCTTC. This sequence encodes CASSQDWRGGYTF.

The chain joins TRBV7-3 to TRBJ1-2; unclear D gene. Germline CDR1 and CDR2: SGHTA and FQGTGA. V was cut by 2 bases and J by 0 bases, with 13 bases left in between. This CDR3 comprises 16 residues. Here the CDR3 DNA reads TGTGCCAGCAGCTTAGGACCAACAAGAGCTAACTATGGCTACACCTTC. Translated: CASSLGPTRANYGYTF.

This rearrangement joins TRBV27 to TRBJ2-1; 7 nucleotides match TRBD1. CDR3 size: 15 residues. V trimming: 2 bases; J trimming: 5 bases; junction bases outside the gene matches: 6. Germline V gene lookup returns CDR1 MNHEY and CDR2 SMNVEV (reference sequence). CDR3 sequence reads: CASSLVGQLNNEQFF. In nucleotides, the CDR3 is TGTGCCAGCAGTTTAGTGGGACAGCTTAACAATGAGCAGTTCTTC.

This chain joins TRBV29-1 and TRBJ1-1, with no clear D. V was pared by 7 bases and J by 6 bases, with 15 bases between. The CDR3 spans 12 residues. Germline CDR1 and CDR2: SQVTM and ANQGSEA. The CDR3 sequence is CSGVVGKSEAFF. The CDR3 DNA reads TGCAGCGGTGTAGTAGGTAAATCTGAAGCTTTCTTT.

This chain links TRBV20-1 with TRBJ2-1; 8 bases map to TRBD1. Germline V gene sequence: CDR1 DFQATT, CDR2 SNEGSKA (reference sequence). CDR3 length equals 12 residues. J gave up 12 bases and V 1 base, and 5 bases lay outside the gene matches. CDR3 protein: CSARASGTGQFF. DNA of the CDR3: TGCAGTGCTAGAGCCTCAGGGACAGGGCAGTTCTTC.

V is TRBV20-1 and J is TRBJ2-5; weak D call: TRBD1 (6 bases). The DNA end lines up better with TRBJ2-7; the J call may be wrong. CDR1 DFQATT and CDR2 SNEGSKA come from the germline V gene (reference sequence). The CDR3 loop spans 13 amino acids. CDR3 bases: TGCAGTGCTAGAAGGGACACCAACTACGAGCAGTACTTC. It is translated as CSARRDTNYEQYF.